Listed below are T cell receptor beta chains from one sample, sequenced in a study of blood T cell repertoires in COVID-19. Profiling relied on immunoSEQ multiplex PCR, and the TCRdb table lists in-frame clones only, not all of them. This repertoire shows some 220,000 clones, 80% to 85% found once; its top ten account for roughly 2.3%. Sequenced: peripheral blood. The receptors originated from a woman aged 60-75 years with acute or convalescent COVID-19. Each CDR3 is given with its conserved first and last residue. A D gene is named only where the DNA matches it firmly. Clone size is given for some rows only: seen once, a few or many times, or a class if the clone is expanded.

CDR3aa: CAWSVLGQADTQYF
CDR3nt: TGTGCCTGGAGTGTACTGGGACAGGCAGATACGCAGTATTTT
abundance: .
d_gene: TRBD1
v_gene: TRBV30
j_gene: TRBJ2-3

CDR3aa: CASSFSRDSLNQPQHF
CDR3nt: TGTGCCAGCAGTTTTTCCCGGGACAGTTTAAATCAGCCCCAGCATTTT
abundance: .
d_gene: TRBD1
v_gene: TRBV6-5
j_gene: TRBJ1-5

CDR3aa: CASSPPFLGTGYNGYGYTF
CDR3nt: TGTGCCAGCAGCCCACCCTTTTTGGGGACAGGGTATAACGGCTATGGCTACACCTTC
abundance: few
d_gene: TRBD1
v_gene: TRBV5-6
j_gene: TRBJ1-2

CDR3aa: CASSLSPGVYNSPLHF
CDR3nt: TGTGCCAGCAGTTTATCTCCAGGGGTCTATAATTCACCCCTCCACTTT
abundance: .
d_gene: .
v_gene: TRBV27
j_gene: TRBJ1-6

CDR3aa: CASSPAGSERGYTF
CDR3nt: TGTGCCAGCAGCCCAGCAGGATCCGAGAGAGGCTACACCTTC
abundance: .
d_gene: .
v_gene: TRBV4-2
j_gene: TRBJ1-2

CDR3aa: CATSRDTQGQPQHF
CDR3nt: TGTGCCACCAGCAGAGATACGCAGGGTCAGCCCCAGCATTTT
abundance: .
d_gene: .
v_gene: TRBV15
j_gene: TRBJ1-5

CDR3aa: CASSESRTNSGNTIYF
CDR3nt: TGTGCCAGCAGTGAAAGCAGGACTAACTCTGGAAACACCATATATTTT
abundance: .
d_gene: .
v_gene: TRBV2
j_gene: TRBJ1-3

CDR3aa: CASSADRDWRYGYTF
CDR3nt: TGTGCCAGCAGCGCAGACAGGGATTGGCGCTATGGCTACACCTTC
abundance: once
d_gene: TRBD1
v_gene: TRBV9
j_gene: TRBJ1-2

CDR3aa: CASSPAPGQGLVGELFF
CDR3nt: TGTGCCAGTAGCCCTGCCCCGGGACAGGGTTTGGTCGGGGAGCTGTTTTTT
abundance: .
d_gene: TRBD1
v_gene: TRBV19
j_gene: TRBJ2-2

CDR3aa: CASSSFFSSPGDTQYF
CDR3nt: TGTGCCAGCAGCTCCTTCTTCTCCTCGCCGGGAGATACGCAGTATTTT
abundance: .
d_gene: .
v_gene: TRBV13
j_gene: TRBJ2-3

CDR3aa: CASRGEALGGYTF
CDR3nt: TGTGCCAGCAGAGGGGAGGCGCTGGGGGGCTACACCTTC
abundance: .
d_gene: .
v_gene: TRBV6-5
j_gene: TRBJ1-2

CDR3aa: CASSLGGPRETQYF
CDR3nt: TGTGCCAGCAGCCTGGGGGGGCCAAGAGAGACCCAGTACTTC
abundance: few
d_gene: .
v_gene: TRBV11-2
j_gene: TRBJ2-5

CDR3aa: CATRAEGSGNTIYF
CDR3nt: TGTGCCACGAGGGCCGAGGGCTCTGGAAACACCATATATTTT
abundance: .
d_gene: .
v_gene: TRBV15
j_gene: TRBJ1-3

CDR3aa: CASWTAVTGELFF
CDR3nt: TGTGCCAGTTGGACAGCCGTTACCGGGGAGCTGTTTTTT
abundance: .
d_gene: .
v_gene: TRBV6-5
j_gene: TRBJ2-2

CDR3aa: CASSLERGSYEQYF
CDR3nt: TGTGCCAGCAGCTTAGAAAGGGGGTCCTACGAGCAGTACTTC
abundance: .
d_gene: .
v_gene: TRBV7-2
j_gene: TRBJ2-7

CDR3aa: CASSLAGTGELFF
CDR3nt: TGTGCCAGCAGCTTAGCAGGCACCGGGGAGCTGTTTTTT
abundance: once
d_gene: .
v_gene: TRBV11-2
j_gene: TRBJ2-2

CDR3aa: CASSSGTGALETQYF
CDR3nt: TGTGCCAGTTCCTCCGGGACAGGGGCTTTAGAGACCCAGTACTTC
abundance: .
d_gene: TRBD1
v_gene: TRBV19
j_gene: TRBJ2-5

CDR3aa: CASSLVGPGDGYTF
CDR3nt: TGTGCCAGCAGCTTAGTCGGTCCGGGGGATGGCTACACCTTC
abundance: .
d_gene: .
v_gene: TRBV7-2
j_gene: TRBJ1-2

CDR3aa: CASSDPYSSGNTIYF
CDR3nt: TGTGCCAGCAGCGATCCTTACAGCTCTGGAAACACCATATATTTT
abundance: .
d_gene: .
v_gene: TRBV3-1/TRBV3-2
j_gene: TRBJ1-3

CDR3aa: CAIRQGGTYGYTF
CDR3nt: TGTGCCATCCGACAGGGCGGGACCTATGGCTACACCTTC
abundance: once
d_gene: TRBD1
v_gene: TRBV2
j_gene: TRBJ1-2

CDR3aa: CASSLDRVSGELFF
CDR3nt: TGTGCCAGCAGCCTAGACAGGGTGTCCGGGGAGCTGTTTTTT
abundance: .
d_gene: TRBD1
v_gene: TRBV7-2
j_gene: TRBJ2-2

CDR3aa: CASSPPSGGPYNEQFF
CDR3nt: TGTGCCAGCAGTCCCCCTAGCGGGGGGCCGTACAATGAGCAGTTCTTC
abundance: .
d_gene: TRBD2
v_gene: TRBV28
j_gene: TRBJ2-1

CDR3aa: CASSLAVGLAGGPNTQYF
CDR3nt: TGCGCCAGCAGCTTGGCTGTGGGACTAGCGGGGGGGCCGAATACGCAGTATTTT
abundance: few
d_gene: TRBD2
v_gene: TRBV5-1
j_gene: TRBJ2-3

CDR3aa: CASSPVGGSTEAFF
CDR3nt: TGTGCCAGCAGCCCCGTGGGGGGGTCCACTGAAGCTTTCTTT
abundance: .
d_gene: .
v_gene: TRBV3-1/TRBV3-2
j_gene: TRBJ1-1

CDR3aa: CASKPAGQGYNQPQHF
CDR3nt: TGTGCCAGCAAGCCCGCCGGACAGGGTTACAATCAGCCCCAGCATTTT
abundance: once
d_gene: TRBD1
v_gene: TRBV19
j_gene: TRBJ1-5

CDR3aa: CASSLGTGVNTEAFF
CDR3nt: TGTGCCAGCAGCTTGGGGACAGGGGTAAACACTGAAGCTTTCTTT
abundance: .
d_gene: TRBD1
v_gene: TRBV5-6
j_gene: TRBJ1-1

CDR3aa: CASSKGTGDMNTEAFF
CDR3nt: TGTGCCAGTAGTAAAGGGACAGGGGATATGAACACTGAAGCTTTCTTT
abundance: .
d_gene: TRBD1
v_gene: TRBV19
j_gene: TRBJ1-1

CDR3aa: CASSQDNRKYGYTF
CDR3nt: TGTGCCAGCAGCCAAGATAACAGAAAGTATGGCTACACCTTC
abundance: .
d_gene: .
v_gene: TRBV4-2
j_gene: TRBJ1-2

CDR3aa: CASSEAGTEAFF
CDR3nt: TGTGCCAGCAGTGAGGCTGGCACTGAAGCTTTCTTT
abundance: .
d_gene: .
v_gene: TRBV2
j_gene: TRBJ1-1

CDR3aa: CASRFTLKGGEAFF
CDR3nt: TGTGCAAGTCGCTTTACCCTCAAAGGGGGTGAAGCTTTCTTT
abundance: .
d_gene: .
v_gene: TRBV12-2
j_gene: TRBJ1-1

CDR3aa: CASSSYQGEQYF
CDR3nt: TGTGCCAGCAGTTCATATCAGGGCGAGCAGTACTTC
abundance: .
d_gene: .
v_gene: TRBV27
j_gene: TRBJ2-7

CDR3aa: CASSLSLPGIGYTF
CDR3nt: TGTGCCAGCAGTTTGTCTTTGCCCGGGATTGGCTACACCTTC
abundance: .
d_gene: .
v_gene: TRBV28
j_gene: TRBJ1-2

CDR3aa: CASSLVASGGALESYEQYF
CDR3nt: TGTGCCAGCAGCTTAGTAGCGAGCGGGGGGGCTCTCGAGTCGTACGAGCAGTACTTC
abundance: .
d_gene: TRBD2
v_gene: TRBV11-2
j_gene: TRBJ2-7

CDR3aa: CASSYSVGDYGYTF
CDR3nt: TGTGCCAGCAGTTACTCGGTAGGAGACTATGGCTACACCTTC
abundance: .
d_gene: .
v_gene: TRBV6-6
j_gene: TRBJ1-2

CDR3aa: CASSGGTGHSPLHF
CDR3nt: TGTGCCAGTAGTGGGGGGACAGGTCATTCACCCCTCCACTTT
abundance: .
d_gene: TRBD1
v_gene: TRBV19
j_gene: TRBJ1-6

CDR3aa: CASSSEQGSEQYF
CDR3nt: TGTGCCAGCAGCTCTGAACAGGGGTCCGAGCAGTACTTC
abundance: .
d_gene: TRBD1
v_gene: TRBV13
j_gene: TRBJ2-7

CDR3aa: CASRQVNYGYTF
CDR3nt: TGTGCCAGCAGGCAGGTTAACTATGGCTACACCTTC
abundance: .
d_gene: .
v_gene: TRBV6-5
j_gene: TRBJ1-2

CDR3aa: CASRPGLAGGTHNEQFF
CDR3nt: TGTGCCAGTAGGCCGGGACTAGCGGGGGGGACACACAATGAGCAGTTCTTC
abundance: .
d_gene: TRBD2
v_gene: TRBV19
j_gene: TRBJ2-1

CDR3aa: CASSRGGNNQPQHF
CDR3nt: TGTGCCAGCTCGAGGGGGGGCAACAATCAGCCCCAGCATTTT
abundance: .
d_gene: .
v_gene: TRBV7-9
j_gene: TRBJ1-5

CDR3aa: CASSQEAGNTGELFF
CDR3nt: TGTGCCAGCAGCCAAGAGGCAGGGAACACCGGGGAGCTGTTTTTT
abundance: .
d_gene: .
v_gene: TRBV4-2
j_gene: TRBJ2-2

CDR3aa: CASSAGGAYGYTF
CDR3nt: TGTGCCAGCAGCGCAGGGGGCGCCTATGGCTACACCTTC
abundance: .
d_gene: TRBD1
v_gene: TRBV13
j_gene: TRBJ1-2

CDR3aa: CASSQEGLLAGVSGELFF
CDR3nt: TGTGCCAGCAGCCAAGAGGGGCTACTAGCGGGGGTTAGCGGGGAGCTGTTTTTT
abundance: .
d_gene: TRBD2
v_gene: TRBV4-2
j_gene: TRBJ2-2

CDR3aa: CASSLVPGQLNTEAFF
CDR3nt: TGTGCCAGCAGCTTAGTACCGGGACAGCTGAACACTGAAGCTTTCTTT
abundance: .
d_gene: TRBD1
v_gene: TRBV11-2
j_gene: TRBJ1-1

CDR3aa: CAWSVRAGRSALGTDTQYF
CDR3nt: TGTGCCTGGAGTGTACGGGCAGGGAGGTCAGCGTTAGGTACAGATACGCAGTATTTT
abundance: .
d_gene: .
v_gene: TRBV30
j_gene: TRBJ2-3

CDR3aa: CASSEDRGRGTDTQYF
CDR3nt: TGTGCCAGTAGTGAAGACAGGGGGCGAGGCACAGATACGCAGTATTTT
abundance: .
d_gene: TRBD1
v_gene: TRBV19
j_gene: TRBJ2-3

CDR3aa: CASSLEPGNTEAFF
CDR3nt: TGTGCCAGCAGCTTGGAGCCAGGGAACACTGAAGCTTTCTTT
abundance: .
d_gene: .
v_gene: TRBV5-4
j_gene: TRBJ1-1

CDR3aa: CASSLYPSTDNEQFF
CDR3nt: TGTGCCAGCAGCTTATACCCTAGCACAGACAATGAGCAGTTCTTC
abundance: .
d_gene: .
v_gene: TRBV7-3
j_gene: TRBJ2-1

CDR3aa: CASSQDLRAGSPLHF
CDR3nt: TGTGCCAGCAGCCAAGATTTGAGGGCCGGGTCACCCCTCCACTTT
abundance: .
d_gene: .
v_gene: TRBV3-1/TRBV3-2
j_gene: TRBJ1-6

CDR3aa: CASSLSGGLNEQFF
CDR3nt: TGTGCCAGCAGCCTAAGCGGGGGTCTTAATGAGCAGTTCTTC
abundance: few
d_gene: TRBD2
v_gene: TRBV14
j_gene: TRBJ2-1

CDR3aa: CASSDSFDSVRYGYTF
CDR3nt: TGTGCCAGCAGTGACTCCTTCGATTCCGTGAGGTATGGCTACACCTTC
abundance: .
d_gene: .
v_gene: TRBV6-4
j_gene: TRBJ1-2

CDR3aa: CASSFRPSGVTGANEQFF
CDR3nt: TGTGCCAGCAGCTTTCGTCCTAGCGGGGTTACGGGGGCGAATGAGCAGTTCTTC
abundance: .
d_gene: .
v_gene: TRBV12-1
j_gene: TRBJ2-1

CDR3aa: CASGSGGVNTEAFF
CDR3nt: TGTGCCAGCGGATCAGGGGGCGTGAACACTGAAGCTTTCTTT
abundance: .
d_gene: TRBD1
v_gene: TRBV6-5
j_gene: TRBJ1-1

CDR3aa: CASSEETAYGYTF
CDR3nt: TGTGCCAGCAGTGAGGAGACAGCGTATGGCTACACCTTC
abundance: .
d_gene: .
v_gene: TRBV6-1
j_gene: TRBJ1-2

CDR3aa: CASSTRAGETQYF
CDR3nt: TGTGCCAGCAGCACCAGGGCCGGGGAGACCCAGTACTTC
abundance: .
d_gene: .
v_gene: TRBV14
j_gene: TRBJ2-5

CDR3aa: CASSPGERVSANEKLFF
CDR3nt: TGCGCCAGCAGCCCCGGTGAGAGGGTTTCAGCTAATGAAAAACTGTTTTTT
abundance: .
d_gene: .
v_gene: TRBV4-1
j_gene: TRBJ1-4